This T cell receptor beta chain was profiled in a study of blood T cells in healthy people across ages. Overall study results and limits: Diversity estimated from one million T cells was considered an underestimate. Samples with more naive T cells showed higher observed beta diversity.

This CDR3 is built from 14 residues. Trimming pared 4 bases from V and 0 bases from J, leaving 8 bases between. CDR1 and CDR2 (germline): MNHEY, SVGAGI. For the second PCR, which ran for 7 to 11 cycles, a sample-barcoded 5' primer and a J-beta primer mix were used. A single record per CDR3 protein comes from TCRdb applying MiXCR to the 5' RACE reads. Counted here are roughly 800,000 distinct CDR3 sequences, about three fifths occurring once; the ten biggest clones make up approximately 21%. About this clonotype itself: Its specificity is not known.

Each sample used at least 6.5 million PBMCs. The chain carries TRBV6-5 and TRBJ2-3, with a possible D match to TRBD2 (5 bases). This clonotype was sampled from a man in his thirties or forties in good health. Sequencing was carried out using blood. CDR3: CASSWASSTDTQYF. The CDR3 DNA reads TGTGCCAGCAGTTGGGCTAGCAGCACAGATACGCAGTATTTT.